The clone carrying this T cell receptor (beta chain) has only one observation. This sample is drawn from a study of blood T cell repertoires in COVID-19. Clones were sequenced by immunoSEQ multiplex PCR, and TCRdb holds only the in-frame ones, with some missing. This sample has 250,000 or so clones, with 86% found just once. Trimming took 6 bases from V and 1 from J; bases not matched to a gene: 11. This CDR3 contains 16 residues. The germline CDR1 and CDR2 sequences are SNHLY and FYNNEI. Material: peripheral blood. The sequence was obtained from a young man with active or convalescent COVID-19. The genes are TRBV2 and TRBJ1-2; 7 bases fit TRBD1. The CDR3 DNA is TGTGCCAGCAGAGCAAGGACAGGCGATTTTAACTATGGCTACACCTTC. This codes for CASRARTGDFNYGYTF.